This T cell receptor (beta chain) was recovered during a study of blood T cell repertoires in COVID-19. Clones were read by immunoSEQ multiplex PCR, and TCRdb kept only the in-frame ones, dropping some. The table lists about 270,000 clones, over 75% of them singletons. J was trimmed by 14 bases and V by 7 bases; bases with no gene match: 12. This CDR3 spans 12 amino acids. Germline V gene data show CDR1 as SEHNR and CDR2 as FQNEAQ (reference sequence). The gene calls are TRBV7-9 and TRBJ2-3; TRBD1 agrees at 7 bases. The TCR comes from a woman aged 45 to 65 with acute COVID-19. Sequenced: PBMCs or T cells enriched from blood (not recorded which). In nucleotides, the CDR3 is TGTGCCAGCAACCCGGGGACAGACCATCGGTATTTT. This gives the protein CASNPGTDHRYF.